This TCR beta chain is from a study of CD8 T cells in Susac syndrome. Study-wide findings and caveats: As the study acknowledged, the number of individuals in its TCR sequencing and HLA analysis was relatively small. The total CD8+ repertoires yielded fewer than 20 Susac-specific public clones and the CD8+ TEMRA repertoires yielded five or six.

The CDR3 length is 16 residues. V was trimmed by 4 bases and J by 0 bases, leaving 16 bases between them. The germline V gene encodes CDR1 SGHAT and CDR2 FQNNGV. A remark on this clonotype: Its cognate antigen is unknown.

TEMRA cells were FACS-enriched, and CD8+ and CD4+ T cells were isolated negatively. The RNA, roughly 0.45 to 1 ug, was put through reverse transcription using random hexamers. TCRdb reprocessed the immunoSEQ multiplex PCR reads with MiXCR, giving one entry per CDR3 protein. The repertoire consists of around 200,000 distinct CDR3 sequences, with 85% to 95% occurring once and the leading ten covering around 0.16%. Source material: CD8+ T cells from PBMCs. The J gene is TRBJ2-7, the V gene TRBV11-2; possible D gene TRBD1, 5 bases. This sequence was found in a human donor with Susac syndrome. CDR3 in amino acids: CASSSPGNRASYEQYF. CDR3 coding DNA: TGTGCCAGCAGCTCCCCAGGGAATAGGGCCTCCTACGAGCAGTACTTC.